A single sample is the source of the 8 T cell receptor beta chains below, sequenced in a study of memory CD4+ T cells and cytomegalovirus serostatus. The sort gate was single viable CD3+CD4+CD8-CD45RO+ cells for memory CD4+ T cells. Profiled with immunoSEQ multiplex PCR; TCRdb holds only in-frame clones, not every one. The data contain 65,000 to 95,000 clones, 80% of them seen just once; the ten biggest clones take up around 0.73%. Sequenced: memory CD4+ T cells from blood. These receptors originate from an adult in good health and CMV-seronegative.

J is TRBJ2-1 and V is TRBV4-2, with 9 positions matching TRBD1. The V gene's germline CDR1 is LGHNA and CDR2 YNFKEQ. This CDR3 is built from 17 residues. The junction had 11 bases not matched to a gene; V was cut back by 4 bases and J by 4 bases. The CDR3 sequence: CASSPTPGQGKYNEQFF. The DNA of the CDR3 is TGTGCCAGCAGCCCCACTCCGGGACAGGGAAAGTACAATGAGCAGTTCTTC.

This clone turned up a few times. Other DNA variants within this sample encode the same CDR3. The CDR3 reads CASSLGSGGQPQHF. The CDR3 DNA reads as TGCGCCAGCAGCTTGGGGTCAGGGGGGCAGCCCCAGCATTTT. The chain links TRBV5-1 to TRBJ1-5, with TRBD1 identical over 7 bases. The germline V gene has CDR1 SGHRS and CDR2 YFSETQ. The trim removed 0 bases at V and 7 bases at J, leaving 4 bases unmatched. The CDR3 is made up of 14 amino acids.

This clone was recorded once. The chain has TRBV7-8 and TRBJ1-1, with D unclear. V shed 6 bases and J shed 4 bases, with 12 bases lying between them. The CDR3 has 13 amino acids. Germline V CDR1 and CDR2: SGHVS, FQNEAQ. The CDR3 bases are TGTGCCAGCAGTCCACCAACTCGCACTGAAGCTTTCTTT. The encoded protein is CASSPPTRTEAFF.

This clone appeared a few times. The gene calls are TRBV11-3 and TRBJ2-1; D might be TRBD1 (5 bases). CDR1 and CDR2 (germline): SGHNT, YENEEA. CDR3 length: 16 residues. V lost 4 bases and J 0 bases, leaving 13 bases between the germline ends. The CDR3 is CASSSEQGSSYNEQFF. The CDR3 DNA sequence: TGTGCCAGCAGCTCCGAGCAGGGAAGCTCCTACAATGAGCAGTTCTTC.

The chain has TRBV11-3 and TRBJ2-7, with D possibly called TRBD1 or TRBD2 (7 bases each). Trimming took off 5 bases at V and 2 bases at J, with 16 bases between the two ends. This CDR3 has 15 amino acids. CDR1 SGHNT and CDR2 YENEEA come from the germline V gene. The CDR3 region is CASSLAEGTAYEQYF. The CDR3, as DNA: TGTGCCAGCAGCCTAGCGGAGGGGACAGCCTACGAGCAGTACTTC.

The chain couples TRBV7-2 to TRBJ1-3; TRBD1 matches 7 bases. The CDR3 runs 14 residues. The J segment lost 4 bases and the V segment lost 2 bases, leaving 2 bases of the junction unmatched. The V gene's germline CDR1 is SGHTA and CDR2 FQGNSA. The CDR3 reads CASSLRGQGNTIYF. CDR3 in DNA: TGTGCCAGCAGCTTAAGGGGACAGGGAAACACCATATATTTT.

The V call is TRBV11-1, the J call TRBJ2-3; D may be TRBD1 (5 bases). The germline CDR1 and CDR2 sequences are SGHAT and FQDESV (reference sequence). Trimming took off 1 base at V and 4 bases at J, with 6 bases between the two ends. This CDR3 is 13 amino acids long. The CDR3 reads CASSLGGPDTQYF. DNA for the CDR3: TGTGCCAGCAGCTTAGGGGGCCCAGATACGCAGTATTTT. Complete variable domain (other parts from reference TRBV11-1 and TRBJ2-3): EAEVAQSPRYKITEKSQAVAFWCDPISGHATLYWYRQILGQGPELLVQFQDESVVDDSQLPKDRFSAERLKGVDSTLKIQPAELGDSAMYLCASSLGGPDTQYFGPGTRLTVL.

The V call is TRBV4-1, the J call TRBJ2-3, with a weak D call TRBD1 (5 bases). The CDR3 runs 17 residues. V was shortened by 1 base and J by 0 bases, with 14 bases between the two germline ends. Germline assignment: CDR1 MGHRA and CDR2 YSYEKL. The CDR3 spells CASSQGKGMSSTDTQYF. The CDR3 DNA reads as TGCGCCAGCAGCCAAGGGAAGGGGATGAGTAGCACAGATACGCAGTATTTT.